Following are 32 T cell receptor beta chains from one sample sequenced in a study of T cells in Graves' hyperthyroidism and ophthalmopathy. Amplified TCR beta CDR3 regions came from RNA transcripts. A set of HTBI primers served as the primers for a first-round RT-PCR of the TCR CDR3. MiXCR, run by TCRdb on the multiplex PCR reads, gives a single entry per CDR3 protein. The sample shows hundreds of thousands of distinct CDR3 sequences, about 38% of them seen only once. Sequencing was performed on blood. Source of these receptors: a man aged 18 to 30 with Graves' hyperthyroidism.

This chain links TRBV19 with TRBJ2-5; 7 bases are a match to TRBD1. The CDR3 has 15 amino acids. The junction had 10 bases not matched to a gene; V was cut back by 4 bases and J by 5 bases. CDR1 and CDR2 from the germline V gene are LNHDA and SQIVND (reference sequence). CDR3 nucleotide sequence: TGTGCCAGTAGTAGGAGACAGGGCGCAAAGGAGACCCAGTACTTC. Its translation: CASSRRQGAKETQYF.

This clonotype was seen many times. The rearrangement joins TRBV29-1 to TRBJ1-1; D is perhaps TRBD1 (5 bases). Trimming cost V 3 bases and J 4 bases, with 9 bases left between them. Germline values: CDR1 SQVTM, CDR2 ANQGSEA. This CDR3 is built from 12 residues. The CDR3 loop is CSVEGGGTEAFF. In DNA, the CDR3 is TGCAGCGTTGAGGGGGGTGGCACTGAAGCTTTCTTT.

This clonotype was detected a few times. This chain uses TRBV7-2 with TRBJ1-5; D not certain. Germline-derived CDR1 and CDR2 are SGHTA and FQGNSA. The V end lost 2 bases, the J end lost 5 bases, and 7 bases lay between the germline ends. This CDR3 has 13 residues. The chain's CDR3 is CASSLYPDQPQHF. The CDR3 nucleotides are TGTGCCAGCAGCTTATACCCAGATCAGCCCCAGCATTTT.

The chain carries TRBV11-3 and TRBJ1-2; perhaps TRBD1 as D (5 bases). Germline CDR1 reads SGHNT; CDR2 reads YENEEA. V lost 5 bases and J lost 0, with 13 bases in between. The CDR3 contains 15 residues. This CDR3 reads CASSPDRSTNYGYTF. The CDR3 region has the DNA TGTGCCAGCAGCCCCGACAGATCCACTAACTATGGCTACACCTTC. Combining the CDR3 with reference TRBV11-3 and TRBJ1-2 gives the whole variable domain EAGVVQSPRYKIIEKKQPVAFWCNPISGHNTLYWYLQNLGQGPELLIRYENEEAVDDSQLPKDRFSAERLKGVDSTLKIQPAELGDSAVYLCASSPDRSTNYGYTFGSGTRLTVV.

The chain uses TRBV20-1 and TRBJ2-7, with a tentative D call TRBD2 (6 bases). The CDR3 spans 14 residues. V lost 1 base, J lost 5 bases, and 15 bases lay in between. Germline V gene data show CDR1 as DFQATT and CDR2 as SNEGSKA (reference sequence). CDR3 nucleotide sequence: TGCAGTGCTAGAGGGAGGGTCTCTAGAAACGAGCAGTACTTC. This sequence encodes CSARGRVSRNEQYF.

The genes are TRBV11-2 and TRBJ1-1; D unresolved. The CDR3 consists of 14 residues. The germline V gene has CDR1 SGHAT and CDR2 FQNNGV. Between the trimmed V and J ends, which lost 9 bases and 1 base, there was a span of 15 bases. The CDR3 DNA follows: TGTGCCAGTAGGAGGCAACTGAAGAACACTGAAGCTTTCTTT. Amino acids: CASRRQLKNTEAFF.

The genes are TRBV28 and TRBJ1-4; D is uncertain. The V gene's germline CDR1 is MDHEN and CDR2 SYDVKM. There are 14 residues in the CDR3. V was shortened by 7 bases and J by 0 bases, with 9 bases between the two germline ends. CDR3 in amino acids: CASTTAATNEKLFF. The CDR3 region has the DNA TGTGCCAGCACCACAGCTGCAACTAATGAAAAACTGTTTTTT.

The chain employs TRBV19 and TRBJ2-7, with 9 bases matching TRBD1. Germline assignment: CDR1 LNHDA and CDR2 SQIVND (reference sequence). CDR3 length: 15 residues. Unmatched junction bases numbered 5, after V lost 5 bases and J lost 0 bases. The CDR3 DNA reads TGTGCCAGTAGTTCCGGACAGGGGCTCTCCTACGAGCAGTACTTC. This gives the protein CASSSGQGLSYEQYF.

This clonotype was observed a few times. The genes are TRBV20-1 and TRBJ2-2, with TRBD1 as a possible D gene (6 bases). In germline, CDR1 is DFQATT, CDR2 SNEGSKA (reference sequence). Trimming left V 4 bases short and J 0 bases short, with 12 bases between. This CDR3 is 15 amino acids long. The CDR3 DNA sequence: TGCAGTGCTAACAGGGTACAACCGAACACCGGGGAGCTGTTTTTT. Protein sequence: CSANRVQPNTGELFF.

J is TRBJ1-5 and V is TRBV19; maybe TRBD1 (5 bases). This CDR3 spans 14 amino acids. The V gene lost 6 bases and the J gene lost 3 bases, with 12 bases spanning the gap. Germline V lookup: CDR1 LNHDA, CDR2 SQIVND (reference sequence). CDR3 loop: CASREGSTNQPQHF. DNA of the CDR3: TGTGCCAGTAGAGAGGGGAGTACCAATCAGCCCCAGCATTTT.

A remark on this clonotype: This could be a read error, since a much larger clone is one nucleotide away. The chain is built from TRBV12-3 or TRBV12-4 and TRBJ2-6; 7 nucleotides line up with TRBD2. This CDR3 region has 13 residues. CDR3: CASSRGEANALTF. CDR3 nucleotides: TGTGCCAGCAGCCGGGGGGAGGCCAACGCCCTGACTTTC.

The chain is built from TRBV2 and TRBJ2-2; either TRBD1 or TRBD2 may fit D (5 bases each). Germline V gene lookup returns CDR1 SNHLY and CDR2 FYNNEI. The V end lost 3 bases, the J end lost 1 base, and 12 bases lay between the germline ends. The CDR3 runs to 16 residues. The CDR3 sequence is CASSDVGTGNTGELFF. CDR3 bases: TGTGCCAGCAGTGACGTAGGGACGGGGAACACCGGGGAGCTGTTTTTT.

Many counts were recorded for this clonotype. This chain connects TRBV6-5 to TRBJ1-6; TRBD1 might be the D (5 bases). The V end was cut by 4 bases, the J end by 7 bases, with 11 bases between. Per the germline V gene, CDR1 is MNHEY and CDR2 is SVGAGI. The CDR3 spans 14 residues. CDR3 DNA: TGTGCCAGCAGTTGGGACGGCCTAAATTCACCCCTCCACTTT. The encoded protein is CASSWDGLNSPLHF.

This clonotype was found many times. V gene TRBV9 combines with J gene TRBJ1-1, with unresolved D. This CDR3 contains 13 residues. In germline, CDR1 is SGDLS, CDR2 YYNGEE. Trimming stripped 4 bases from V and 2 bases from J, with 9 bases between. CDR3 loop: CASSQEANTEAFF. The CDR3 nucleotides are TGTGCCAGCAGCCAAGAAGCTAACACTGAAGCTTTCTTT.

The chain employs TRBV6-5 and TRBJ2-5; 9 bases agree with TRBD2. The germline CDR1 and CDR2 sequences are MNHEY and SVGAGI. The CDR3 extends over 17 amino acids. The V gene end was trimmed by 2 bases and the J gene end by 5 bases; junction bases not matched to a gene: 12. The CDR3 protein is CASSYGSGGSWGETQYF. CDR3 bases: TGTGCCAGCAGTTACGGCAGCGGGGGGTCATGGGGGGAGACCCAGTACTTC.

There are many counts of this clonotype. The chain is built from TRBV9 and TRBJ1-1; D might be TRBD1 (6 bases). The CDR3 sequence is 14 residues long. Germline V gene lookup returns CDR1 SGDLS and CDR2 YYNGEE. V was shortened by 0 bases and J by 1 base, with 7 bases between the two germline ends. In DNA form, the CDR3 reads TGTGCCAGCAGCGTAGGGGGGCAGAACACTGAAGCTTTCTTT. It translates to CASSVGGQNTEAFF.

A single count supports this clonotype. This rearrangement joins TRBV20-1 to TRBJ2-5; D is perhaps TRBD2 (5 bases). This CDR3 has 14 residues. CDR1 and CDR2 (germline): DFQATT, SNEGSKA (reference sequence). Trimming removed 3 bases from V and 9 bases from J, with 20 bases in between. The CDR3 loop reads CSASDGSSNQPQYF. The CDR3 coding sequence is TGCAGTGCTAGCGACGGATCTAGCAATCAGCCCCAGTACTTC.

The table lists this clonotype with a count of one. V usage is TRBV10-3 and J usage is TRBJ1-2, with D maybe TRBD1 (5 bases). The CDR3 extends over 13 amino acids. V gave up 3 bases and J gave up 3 bases, with 8 bases separating them. Germline CDR1 ENHRY, CDR2 SYGVKD. The CDR3 DNA is TGTGCCATCAGTGACGCGGGGGACTATGGCTACACCTTC. Its translation: CAISDAGDYGYTF.

As concerns this clonotype: The junction and the germline gene differ at one end; a read error may be behind it. This chain joins TRBV7-2 and TRBJ2-2, with D perhaps assigned TRBD1 or TRBD2 (5 bases each). The V gene's germline CDR1 is SGHTA and CDR2 FQGNSA. The length of the CDR3 is 12 residues. This CDR3 reads CASSYRTGELVF. CDR3 DNA: TGTGCCAGCAGCTACAGGACCGGGGAGCTGGTTTTT.

This chain links TRBV25-1 with TRBJ1-5; 9 positions agree with TRBD1. J gave up 1 base and V 3 bases, and 7 bases lay outside the gene matches. The CDR3 spans 17 residues. Germline loops: CDR1 MGHDK, CDR2 SYGVNS. The CDR3 protein is CASSEGQGSGSNQPQHF. The DNA for the CDR3 is TGTGCCAGCAGTGAGGGACAGGGCTCGGGAAGCAATCAGCCCCAGCATTTT.

V gene TRBV28 combines with J gene TRBJ2-5; 7 positions match TRBD2. Germline lookup yields CDR1 MDHEN and CDR2 SYDVKM. The CDR3 consists of 13 residues. J was trimmed by 5 bases and V by 8 bases; bases with no gene match: 8. CDR3 residues: CASAYRAGETQYF. CDR3 coding DNA: TGTGCCAGCGCCTATAGAGCGGGGGAGACCCAGTACTTC.

J is TRBJ2-5 and V is TRBV15, with a tentative D call TRBD2 (5 bases). Between the trimmed V and J ends, which lost 1 base and 5 bases, there was a span of 14 bases. The CDR3 is made up of 15 amino acids. The germline V gene has CDR1 LNHNV and CDR2 YYDKDF (reference sequence). The CDR3 DNA is TGTGCCACCAGCAGAGGCTTGGGTAGCGACGAGACCCAGTACTTC. Its translation: CATSRGLGSDETQYF. Full variable domain (remainder filled in from reference TRBV15 and TRBJ2-5): DAMVIQNPRYQVTQFGKPVTLSCSQTLNHNVMYWYQQKSSQAPKLLFHYYDKDFNNEADTPDNFQSRRPNTSFCFLDIRSPGLGDTAMYLCATSRGLGSDETQYFGPGTRLLVL.

V gene TRBV6-5 combines with J gene TRBJ2-5, with D unclear. This CDR3 comprises 14 residues. The germline CDR1 and CDR2 sequences are MNHEY and SVGAGI. The V end was cut by 6 bases, the J end by 2 bases, with 13 bases between. This chain's CDR3 is CASSPPSDQETQYF. Written as DNA, the CDR3 is TGTGCCAGCAGCCCGCCCTCGGATCAAGAGACCCAGTACTTC.

The chain recombines TRBV28 with TRBJ1-1, with D maybe TRBD1 (6 bases). Trimming took off 6 bases at V and 3 bases at J, with 14 bases between the two ends. The CDR3 is 14 amino acids. Germline CDR1 MDHEN, CDR2 SYDVKM. CDR3 sequence (DNA): TGTGCCAGCAGACCGGACAGTTACTACACTGAAGCTTTCTTT. Protein sequence: CASRPDSYYTEAFF.

The table lists this clonotype with many counts. The chain has TRBV15 and TRBJ1-2, with unresolved D. The V gene's germline CDR1 is LNHNV and CDR2 YYDKDF (reference sequence). The CDR3 covers 13 residues. V dropped 0 bases and J dropped 6 bases, with 8 bases sitting between them. The CDR3 region is CATSRDRRDGYTF. The CDR3 DNA sequence: TGTGCCACCAGCAGAGATCGAAGGGATGGCTACACCTTC. Supplemented by reference TRBV15 and TRBJ1-2, the full variable domain reads DAMVIQNPRYQVTQFGKPVTLSCSQTLNHNVMYWYQQKSSQAPKLLFHYYDKDFNNEADTPDNFQSRRPNTSFCFLDIRSPGLGDTAMYLCATSRDRRDGYTFGSGTRLTVV.

In this sample, this clonotype turned up a few times. The chain links TRBV7-2 to TRBJ2-2, with D unresolved. The CDR3 runs 17 residues. Germline V lookup: CDR1 SGHTA, CDR2 FQGNSA. V gave up 5 bases and J gave up 1 base, with 17 bases separating them. CDR3 nucleotide sequence: TGTGCCAGCAGCGCCTCCGGGCCACTCTTGAACACCGGGGAGCTGTTTTTT. Encoded protein: CASSASGPLLNTGELFF.

Points on this clonotype: Just one base apart from a much larger clone, this may be a read error. The CDR3 carries no conserved terminal phenylalanine or tryptophan, so it likely arises from a read error. The gene calls are TRBV9 and TRBJ1-1; no clear D. V was trimmed by 0 bases and J by 1 base, leaving 10 bases between them. The germline CDR1 and CDR2 sequences are SGDLS and YYNGEE. The CDR3 totals 15 residues. Here the CDR3 DNA reads TGTGCCAGCAGCGTAGTAGCGGCTGGGAACACTGAAGCTTTCCTT. It translates to CASSVVAAGNTEAFL.

This clonotype was observed a single time. The chain uses TRBV29-1 and TRBJ1-1; no clear D gene. This CDR3 has 12 amino acids. V lost 5 bases to trimming and J lost 5 bases, with 12 bases between them. Germline CDR1 and CDR2: SQVTM and ANQGSEA. CDR3 loop: CSVKGDGTEAFF. CDR3 nucleotides: TGCAGCGTTAAGGGAGATGGGACTGAAGCTTTCTTT.

The V and J genes are TRBV30 and TRBJ2-5; the D call may be TRBD1 or TRBD2 (5 bases each). The CDR3 is 13 residues long. Germline CDR1 and CDR2: GTSNPN and SVGIG (reference sequence). The V gene lost 0 bases and the J gene lost 5 bases, with 10 bases spanning the gap. The CDR3, as DNA: TGTGCCTGGAGTGTAGGCAGGGAGGAGACCCAGTACTTC. Amino acid sequence: CAWSVGREETQYF.

This clonotype was seen repeatedly, ten times or more. The rearrangement joins TRBV29-1 to TRBJ1-1; perhaps TRBD1 as D (6 bases). Germline V gene sequence: CDR1 SQVTM, CDR2 ANQGSEA. The CDR3 has 14 residues. V shed 1 base and J shed 0 bases, with 9 bases lying between them. The CDR3 region has the DNA TGCAGCGTTGAAGGCGGGGACATGAACACTGAAGCTTTCTTT. The encoded protein is CSVEGGDMNTEAFF.

V and J are TRBV5-1 and TRBJ2-2, with TRBD2 identical over 11 bases. This CDR3 is built from 16 residues. The trim removed 1 base at V and 4 bases at J, leaving 3 bases unmatched. In germline, CDR1 is SGHRS, CDR2 YFSETQ. CDR3 DNA: TGCGCCAGCAGCTTGCGGACTAGCGGGCCCACCGGGGAGCTGTTTTTT. The encoded protein is CASSLRTSGPTGELFF.

In its sample, this clonotype was seen a few times. The chain uses TRBV12-3 or TRBV12-4 and TRBJ1-1; D not resolved. Trimming removed 2 bases from V and 2 bases from J, with 9 bases in between. There are 14 residues in the CDR3. The CDR3 DNA follows: TGTGCCAGCAGTTTAAGCTCTTTCAACACTGAAGCTTTCTTT. Protein sequence: CASSLSSFNTEAFF.